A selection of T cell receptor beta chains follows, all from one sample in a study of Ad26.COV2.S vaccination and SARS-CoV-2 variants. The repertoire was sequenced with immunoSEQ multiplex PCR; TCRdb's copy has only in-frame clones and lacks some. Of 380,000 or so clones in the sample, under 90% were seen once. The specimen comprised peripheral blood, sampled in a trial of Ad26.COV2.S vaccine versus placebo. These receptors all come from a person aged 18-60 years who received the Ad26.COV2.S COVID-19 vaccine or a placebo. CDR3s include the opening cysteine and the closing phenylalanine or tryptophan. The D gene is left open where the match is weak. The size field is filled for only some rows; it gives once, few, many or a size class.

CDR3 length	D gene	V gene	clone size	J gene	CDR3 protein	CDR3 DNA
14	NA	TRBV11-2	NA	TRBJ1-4	CASSLGGPGEKLFF	TGTGCCAGCAGCTTAGGAGGTCCAGGCGAAAAACTGTTTTTT
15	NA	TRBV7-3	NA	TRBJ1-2	CASSPNRRGFYGYTF	TGTGCCAGCAGCCCCAATCGGAGAGGATTCTATGGCTACACCTTC
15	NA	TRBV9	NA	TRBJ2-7	CASSLRPRDEYEQYF	TGTGCCAGCAGCCTACGGCCGCGTGATGAATACGAGCAGTACTTC
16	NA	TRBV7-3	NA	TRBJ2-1	CASSLSTHQGGSEQFF	TGTGCCAGCAGCTTATCTACCCACCAGGGGGGGAGTGAGCAGTTCTTC
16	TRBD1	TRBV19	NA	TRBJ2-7	CASSIGDRGPTYEQYF	TGTGCCAGTAGTATCGGGGACAGGGGGCCTACCTACGAGCAGTACTTC
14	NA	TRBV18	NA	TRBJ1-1	CASSPQGADTEAFF	TGTGCCAGCTCACCACAGGGCGCCGACACTGAAGCTTTCTTT
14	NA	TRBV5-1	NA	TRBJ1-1	CASSFYGAHTEAFF	TGCGCCAGCAGCTTCTACGGGGCCCACACTGAAGCTTTCTTT
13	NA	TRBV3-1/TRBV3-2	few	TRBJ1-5	CASSPRGSEPQHF	TGTGCCAGCAGCCCCCGGGGCAGTGAGCCCCAGCATTTT
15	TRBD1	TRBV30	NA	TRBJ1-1	CAWSVRGRGNTEAFF	TGTGCCTGGAGTGTAAGGGGGCGCGGGAACACTGAAGCTTTCTTT
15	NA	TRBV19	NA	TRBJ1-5	CASRPEGASNQPQHF	TGTGCCAGTAGGCCGGAGGGCGCAAGCAATCAGCCCCAGCATTTT
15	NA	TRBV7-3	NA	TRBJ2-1	CASAPQGGDYNEQFF	TGTGCCAGCGCACCCCAGGGGGGGGATTACAATGAGCAGTTCTTC
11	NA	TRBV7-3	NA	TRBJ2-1	CASSPGFEQFF	TGTGCCAGCAGCCCCGGGTTTGAGCAGTTCTTC